The TCR beta chain described here comes from a study of blood T cells in healthy people across ages. Regarding the study as a whole: In these data, TCR beta diversity tracked strongly with naive T cell percentage. With age, beta diversity per million T cells declined roughly linearly, significantly by over 35.

A word on this clonotype: Antigen: not known.

A second PCR of roughly 7 to 11 cycles used a sample-barcoded 5' primer and a J-beta primer mix. The authors tagged each cDNA molecule using a template-switch adaptor with 12 random nucleotides. Individual samples furnished no less than 2.5 million CDR3-containing paired-end reads apiece. From the 5' RACE reads, TCRdb called clonotypes with MiXCR, one entry per CDR3 protein. The sample carries 790,000 or so distinct CDR3 sequences, approximately 60% recorded once. Unmatched junction bases numbered 13, after V lost 4 bases and J lost 3 bases. Looked up from germline, CDR1 is SGHDT and CDR2 is YYEEEE. This CDR3 is built from 16 residues.

V and J are TRBV5-6 and TRBJ2-7; 7 bases map to TRBD2. The receptor comes from a man aged 40-49 years in good health. Material for sequencing was blood. CDR3 amino acids: CASSAGLPGGNYEQYF. In DNA form, the CDR3 reads TGTGCCAGCAGCGCGGGTCTGCCCGGGGGGAACTACGAGCAGTACTTC.